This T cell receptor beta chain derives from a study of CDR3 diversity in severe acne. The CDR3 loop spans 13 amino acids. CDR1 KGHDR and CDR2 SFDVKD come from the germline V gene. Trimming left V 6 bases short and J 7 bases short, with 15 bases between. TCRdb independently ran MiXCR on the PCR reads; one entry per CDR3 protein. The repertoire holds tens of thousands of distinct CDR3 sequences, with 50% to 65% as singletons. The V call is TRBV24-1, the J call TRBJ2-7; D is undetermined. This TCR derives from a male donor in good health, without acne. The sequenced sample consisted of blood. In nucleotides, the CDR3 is TGTGCCACCAGTAACTCATCAGATATTGAGCAGTACTTC. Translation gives CATSNSSDIEQYF.